This TCR beta chain was sequenced during a study of blood T cells in healthy people across ages (dated by TCRdb to the mid-2010s). In terms of the full investigation: Template switching captured roughly one uniquely barcoded TCR beta cDNA molecule per two T cells in model experiments. To avoid experimental bias, donors of different ages were randomly spread across the sequencing lanes. Age-related changes in TCR beta repertoire diversity were measured in the study by deep sequencing normalized with unique cDNA molecular identifiers. For two donors (one aged 18 to 30 and one aged 80 or older), the study analyzed two additional independent replicas of 1 million unique cDNA reads from the same blood draw. Donors were grouped into four age groups: young (average 16 years), middle-aged (about 38), aged (roughly 67) and long-lived (about 90). Overall study outcomes, separate from this receptor: The CMV infection status of donors was not known, potentially confounding age-related changes in expanded clonotypes. Since profiling was done on bulk unsorted PBMCs, naive and antigen-experienced compartments could not be conclusively compared. As age increased, observed TCR beta diversity per million T cells dropped in a roughly linear way, and a significant reduction was already evident by age 40. Compared with the aged group, more naive CD4+ T cells, fewer expanded clones and increased TCR diversity were shown by the long-lived group, suggesting age selection. Estimates of total diversity based on one million sequenced T cells were considered lower bounds and underestimates. A strong correlation was found between observed TCR beta diversity and the percentage of naive T cells measured by flow cytometry.

From the cysteine up to the phenylalanine, the CDR3 has a length of 12 residues. The entry retains the CDR3 DNA only, 36 bases that are in frame from base 1. V was cut back by 6 bases and J by 3 bases, leaving a gap of 9 bases between them. The donors were 40 or so Caucasian individuals from Russia, aged 6 to 90 years, who were systemically healthy. Approximately 11 milliliters of peripheral blood were drawn from each donor into EDTA-treated Vacutainer tubes. Ficoll-Paque density-gradient centrifugation was used to isolate PBMCs, with at least 7 million per sample. Total RNA, at least 6 micrograms per sample, was extracted from PBMCs with Trizol reagent. Naive CD45RAhigh/CD27high T cell percentages were measured by flow cytometry on a PBMC aliquot from every donor. The library relied on 5' RACE. The instrument given in TCRdb is Illumina HiSeq 2500. A second PCR of roughly 6 to 11 cycles was run with a J-beta primer mix and a sample-barcoded 5' primer. Each TCR beta cDNA molecule received a unique molecular identifier from a template-switch 5' adaptor carrying 12 random nucleotides. Each sample yielded at least 3 million CDR3-containing paired-end reads. First-strand cDNA synthesis was performed from all RNA using the Mint cDNA synthesis kit, with priming by a TRBC-specific oligonucleotide. Following uracil-DNA glycosylase treatment, a first 18-cycle PCR with universal primers M1SS and BC2_uni_R was performed on all cDNA. The published analysis was carried out like this. For normalization, 1 million high-quality reads, each with a distinct molecular identifier, were randomly selected from each sample. Instead of being binned into consensus sequences, reads with shared molecular identifiers were discarded. MiTCR, set to a Q25 quality threshold and the strictest error-elimination algorithm, was used for CDR3 identification, clonotype clustering and error correction. Lower-bound total TCR beta diversity was estimated with a nonparametric unseen species model using Euler transformation. TCRdb handled the public reads itself, with Q25 trimming in fastp and clone calling in MiXCR, and kept productive beta chains. Here each entry gathers all rows of one CDR3 protein and keeps the most common genes and DNA. TCRdb's processing, not the study's, gives the V and J calls here. The sample table shows hundreds of thousands of distinct CDR3 sequences, and about 62% are seen once. Clones ranked in the top ten supply 20% to 25% of the sample.

This clonotype was detected only a few times. It has no known antigen specificity. One base away there is no much larger clone; base qualities are not given. Sequencing was carried out using blood. The receptor's source is a man aged 30 to 45 in good health. In this chain, TRBV12-3 or TRBV12-4 is recombined with TRBJ2-7; the D segment could be TRBD2, given 7 matching bases. The CDR3 amino acid sequence is: CASRRGGYEQYF. The DNA sequence is as follows: TGTGCCAGCAGGAGGGGGGGCTACGAGCAGTACTTC.